These 32 T cell receptor beta chains were all obtained from the same sample, sequenced in a study of technical replicates of blood from a handful of donors. The protocol was immunoSEQ multiplex PCR, while the TCRdb copy is restricted to in-frame clones and leaves out a portion. The data contain 90,000 to 100,000 clones, 90% to 96% of them singletons. The source material was T cells isolated from PBMCs. These receptors were taken from a human donor in good health.

The V gene is TRBV30, the J gene TRBJ2-7, with 9 bases that match TRBD2. Per germline, CDR1 GTSNPN and CDR2 SVGIG (reference sequence). This CDR3 region has 14 residues. Losses at the gene ends were 5 bases for V and 0 bases for J; bases not matched to a gene: 5. CDR3 in amino acids: CAWSGGRGSYEQYF. The CDR3 nucleotides read TGTGCCTGGTCCGGCGGGAGGGGCTCCTACGAGCAGTACTTC.

V is TRBV5-1 and J is TRBJ1-2, with no clear D. Germline CDR1 SGHRS, CDR2 YFSETQ. The CDR3 has 11 amino acids. Trimming removed 5 bases at V and 1 base at J, with 3 bases between. The CDR3 is CASRSNYGYTF. CDR3 nucleotides: TGCGCCAGCAGGAGTAACTATGGCTACACCTTC.

The chain carries TRBV18 and TRBJ1-3; TRBD1 might be the D (5 bases). The V end was cut by 5 bases, the J end by 8 bases, with 16 bases between. CDR1 KGHSH and CDR2 LQKENI come from the germline V gene. This CDR3 comprises 14 residues. This CDR3 is CASSDEDGTYTIYF. Here the CDR3 DNA reads TGTGCCAGCTCAGATGAGGACGGGACTTACACCATATATTTT.

The chain recombines TRBV6-1 with TRBJ2-7; TRBD1 matches 8 bases. The trim removed 5 bases at V and 5 bases at J, leaving 2 bases unmatched. CDR1 MNHNS and CDR2 SASEGT come from the germline V gene. The CDR3 is 12 residues long. CDR3 coding DNA: TGTGCCAGCAGTTCGACAGGGGACGAGCAGTACTTC. It encodes CASSSTGDEQYF.

The genes are TRBV9 and TRBJ2-7; a possible D gene is TRBD2 (5 bases). CDR3 length: 15 amino acids. Germline lookup yields CDR1 SGDLS and CDR2 YYNGEE. The ends were cut back, 0 bases at V and 2 bases at J, with 12 bases in the middle. The CDR3 loop reads CASSVGASAAYEQYF. The CDR3 DNA follows: TGTGCCAGCAGCGTAGGAGCATCAGCGGCCTACGAGCAGTACTTC.

The chain uses TRBV19 and TRBJ2-7, with 11 positions matching TRBD1. Germline V gives CDR1 LNHDA, CDR2 SQIVND (reference sequence). The CDR3 covers 14 residues. The V and J ends lost 4 bases and 5 bases, in that order; junction bases with no gene match: 4. Here the CDR3 DNA reads TGTGCCAGTAGTACCGGGACAGGGGGAAACGAGCAGTACTTC. Its translation: CASSTGTGGNEQYF.

CDR3: CASSEYNEPPTGYTF. Here the CDR3 DNA reads TGTGCCAGCAGTGAATATAACGAGCCTCCCACTGGCTACACCTTC. V usage is TRBV25-1 and J usage is TRBJ1-2; D ambiguous. V shed 0 bases and J shed 7 bases, with 15 bases lying between them. Germline V lookup: CDR1 MGHDK, CDR2 SYGVNS. The CDR3 totals 15 residues.

The rearrangement links TRBV5-1 to TRBJ2-7; D unclear. This CDR3 region has 14 residues. The germline V and J ends were trimmed by 3 bases and 2 bases, with 12 bases remaining between them. Germline-derived CDR1 and CDR2 are SGHRS and YFSETQ. The CDR3 protein is CASSSPDNPYEQYF. CDR3 DNA sequence: TGCGCCAGCAGCTCACCCGACAACCCCTACGAGCAGTACTTC.

The J gene is TRBJ2-7, the V gene TRBV11-3; tentative D call: TRBD2 (6 bases). There are 15 residues in the CDR3. The V end was cut by 2 bases, the J end by 6 bases, with 17 bases between. From germline, CDR1 is SGHNT and CDR2 YENEEA. CDR3 in DNA: TGTGCCAGCAGCTTATATGGGGTCGAAGCGGGCGAGCAGTACTTC. Translated: CASSLYGVEAGEQYF.

V is TRBV5-4 and J is TRBJ1-1; D remains unclear. V was cut by 0 bases and J by 4 bases, with 7 bases left in between. CDR1 is SGHNT and CDR2 is YYREEE in the germline V gene (reference sequence). CDR3 length: 13 amino acids. The CDR3 loop reads CASSLVVSTEAFF. For the CDR3, the DNA is TGTGCCAGCAGCTTGGTTGTGAGCACTGAAGCTTTCTTT.

The V call is TRBV27, the J call TRBJ2-1; 12 bases match TRBD2. The ends lost 3 bases at V and 10 bases at J; junction bases unmatched: 7. The CDR3 runs to 15 residues. Germline V gives CDR1 MNHEY, CDR2 SMNVEV (reference sequence). The CDR3 DNA reads as TGTGCCAGCAGTTTCCGACTAGCGGGAGAGGGCGAGCAGTTCTTC. Its translation is CASSFRLAGEGEQFF.

The chain recombines TRBV7-6 with TRBJ2-6; a weak D match, TRBD1 (5 bases). The CDR3 contains 15 residues. CDR1 and CDR2 (germline): SGHVS, FNYEAQ. Deletions cut 1 base from V and 2 bases from J, with 6 bases between. The CDR3 DNA follows: TGTGCCAGCAGCTTAGGGACACCTGGGGCCAACGTCCTGACTTTC. Translation gives CASSLGTPGANVLTF.

This chain uses TRBV7-9 with TRBJ1-1; 8 nucleotides line up with TRBD1. The trim removed 6 bases at V and 1 base at J, leaving 4 bases unmatched. Germline lookup yields CDR1 SEHNR and CDR2 FQNEAQ (reference sequence). This CDR3 is 14 amino acids long. The CDR3 DNA is TGTGCCAGCAGATCCGGACAGGGGAACACTGAAGCTTTCTTT. Its protein is CASRSGQGNTEAFF.

The CDR3 coding sequence is TGTGCCAGCAGTTACCGACAGGGCTCGGATGAAAAACTGTTTTTT. Protein: CASSYRQGSDEKLFF. This sequence joins TRBV6-5 and TRBJ1-4, with 7 nucleotides matching TRBD1. Germline CDR1 is MNHEY and CDR2 is SVGAGI. The length of the CDR3 is 15 residues. The ends lost 2 bases at V and 6 bases at J; junction bases unmatched: 6.

This clone was recorded a few times. The genes are TRBV7-3 and TRBJ1-5; no firm D call. The CDR3 runs to 15 residues. Trimming removed 0 bases at V and 1 base at J, with 7 bases between. Germline CDR1 reads SGHTA; CDR2 reads FQGTGA. The CDR3 DNA follows: TGTGCCAGCAGCTTAACAGGGAGGAGCAATCAGCCCCAGCATTTT. Translating gives CASSLTGRSNQPQHF.

V is TRBV5-4 and J is TRBJ2-2; 9 bases are shared with TRBD2. CDR3 size: 15 residues. The V and J ends lost 3 bases and 15 bases, in that order; junction bases with no gene match: 15. Germline loops: CDR1 SGHNT, CDR2 YYREEE (reference sequence). CDR3 loop: CASSWVFRLAGDVFF. The CDR3 bases are TGTGCCAGCAGCTGGGTATTCCGATTAGCGGGAGACGTGTTTTTT.

The DNA of the CDR3 is TGTGCCAGCAGTCACCACAGGGGGTATGGAAACACCATATATTTT. This codes for CASSHHRGYGNTIYF. The chain is built from TRBV6-7 and TRBJ1-3; 8 bases map to TRBD1. TRBV6-7 is known as an ORF, though its function is uncertain. V was pared by 5 bases and J by 3 bases, with 6 bases of the junction left unmatched. The CDR3 spans 15 residues.

This rearrangement joins TRBV4-2 to TRBJ2-3, with TRBD2 matching over 8 bases. This CDR3 is built from 18 residues. Trimming took 0 bases from V and 2 from J; bases not matched to a gene: 10. The germline V gene has CDR1 LGHNA and CDR2 YNFKEQ. The CDR3 sequence is CASSQEVRLAGYTDTQYF. As DNA, the CDR3 is TGTGCCAGCAGCCAAGAAGTCAGGCTAGCGGGTTACACAGATACGCAGTATTTT.

The chain couples TRBV4-2 to TRBJ1-4; D perhaps matches TRBD1 (5 bases). CDR3 length equals 18 residues. V gave up 1 base and J gave up 7 bases, with 22 bases separating them. Germline CDR1 reads LGHNA; CDR2 reads YNFKEQ. Here the CDR3 reads CASSQVKGSQGLAEKLFF. DNA for the CDR3: TGTGCCAGCAGCCAAGTGAAAGGGTCCCAGGGACTGGCTGAAAAACTGTTTTTT.

The chain combines TRBV25-1 with TRBJ1-2; 7 bases agree with TRBD1. CDR1 and CDR2 from the germline V gene are MGHDK and SYGVNS. The CDR3 has 13 residues. V lost 3 bases and J lost 3; bases outside the gene matches: 1. DNA for the CDR3: TGTGCCAGCAGTGACGGACAGGACTATGGCTACACCTTC. Its translation is CASSDGQDYGYTF.

The rearrangement joins TRBV28 to TRBJ2-7; tentative D call: TRBD2 (5 bases). V gave up 1 base and J gave up 10 bases, with 8 bases separating them. In germline, CDR1 is MDHEN, CDR2 SYDVKM. The CDR3 length is 11 residues. The CDR3 nucleotides are TGTGCCAGCAGTTTATTCGAGGGACAGTACTTC. Its protein product is CASSLFEGQYF.

The gene calls are TRBV18 and TRBJ2-7, with 10 bases that match TRBD1. CDR3 length equals 13 residues. CDR1 is KGHSH and CDR2 is LQKENI in the germline V gene. With 2 bases clipped from V and 7 bases from J, the junction kept 2 bases outside the gene matches. The CDR3 DNA sequence: TGTGCCAGCTCACCAGGGGACAGGGGAGAGCAGTACTTC. This sequence encodes CASSPGDRGEQYF.

The chain recombines TRBV27 with TRBJ2-7; tentative D call: TRBD2 (6 bases). The CDR3 totals 15 residues. V was cut by 7 bases and J by 7 bases, with 23 bases left in between. The germline gives CDR1 MNHEY, CDR2 SMNVEV (reference sequence). CDR3 in DNA: TGTGCCAGCAACCCCGGGAGAACTTTTCCCCGGGAGCAGTACTTC. Protein: CASNPGRTFPREQYF.

The chain employs TRBV25-1 and TRBJ2-4; TRBD2 matches 7 bases. Germline trimming cut 5 bases from V and 3 bases from J; bases unmatched to any gene: 7. CDR3 length equals 15 residues. CDR1 MGHDK and CDR2 SYGVNS come from the germline V gene. CDR3 coding DNA: TGTGCCAGCAGTTTCGCGGGAGCGGGCAAAAACATTCAGTACTTC. Protein sequence: CASSFAGAGKNIQYF.

The chain links TRBV12-5 to TRBJ1-1, with D uncertain. The germline V and J ends were trimmed by 7 bases and 0 bases, with 12 bases remaining between them. Germline values: CDR1 LGHNT, CDR2 FRNRAP. The CDR3 covers 14 residues. CDR3 bases: TGTGCTAGTGCCCCGGGAGTAATGAACACTGAAGCTTTCTTT. It encodes CASAPGVMNTEAFF.

This clone has only one observation. The chain joins TRBV4-2 to TRBJ2-1; 10 nucleotides match TRBD2. Trimming took 1 base from V and 10 from J; bases not matched to a gene: 7. The CDR3 runs 15 residues. Per the germline V gene, CDR1 is LGHNA and CDR2 is YNFKEQ. The CDR3, as DNA: TGTGCCAGCAGCCAAGGGCTAGCGGGAGTGGGGGAGCAGTTCTTC. It translates to CASSQGLAGVGEQFF.

CDR3 loop: CASSRDRANYGYTF. The DNA of the CDR3 is TGTGCCAGCAGTCGGGACAGGGCTAACTATGGCTACACCTTC. The genes are TRBV6-5 and TRBJ1-2; TRBD1 agrees at 9 bases. The CDR3 consists of 14 residues. From germline, CDR1 is MNHEY and CDR2 SVGAGI. Losses at the gene ends were 5 bases for V and 0 bases for J; bases not matched to a gene: 1.

This sequence joins TRBV6-1 and TRBJ1-5, with unresolved D. CDR1 and CDR2 from the germline V gene are MNHNS and SASEGT. Trimming shortened V by 6 bases and J by 0 bases, and 9 bases separated the two germline ends. CDR3 size: 14 residues. CDR3 sequence reads: CASRLYGSNQPQHF. The CDR3 region has the DNA TGTGCCAGCAGACTGTATGGTAGCAATCAGCCCCAGCATTTT.

This clone was counted once. The V and J genes are TRBV30 and TRBJ1-1; the match to TRBD1 covers 9 bases. Germline V gene lookup returns CDR1 GTSNPN and CDR2 SVGIG (reference sequence). The CDR3 contains 16 residues. V trimming: 4 bases; J trimming: 3 bases; junction bases outside the gene matches: 12. The CDR3 loop is CAWNKNLRQGDTEAFF. CDR3 coding DNA: TGTGCCTGGAATAAAAACCTGAGACAGGGGGACACTGAAGCTTTCTTT.

The chain uses TRBV27 and TRBJ1-1; D gene unclear. Germline lookup yields CDR1 MNHEY and CDR2 SMNVEV (reference sequence). Trimming cost V 6 bases and J 0 bases, with 23 bases left between them. The CDR3 has 18 residues. The DNA for the CDR3 is TGTGCCAGCAGAGGATACGGGGAGACGAGATTAATGAACACTGAAGCTTTCTTT. Protein product: CASRGYGETRLMNTEAFF.

Remarks on this clone: This sample includes further DNA sequences coding for the same CDR3. The chain combines TRBV9 with TRBJ2-7, with D unresolved. Germline CDR1 SGDLS, CDR2 YYNGEE. Trimming stripped 0 bases from V and 1 base from J, with 11 bases between. CDR3 size: 15 residues. The CDR3 sequence is CASSVGAGTSYEQYF. CDR3 nucleotides: TGTGCCAGCAGCGTAGGGGCAGGTACATCCTACGAGCAGTACTTC.

With respect to this clone: The germline gene is not matched at one end of the junction; a read error may be the cause. The J gene is TRBJ1-2, the V gene TRBV28, with D perhaps TRBD1 (6 bases). The germline V gene encodes CDR1 MDHEN and CDR2 SYDVKM. This CDR3 spans 14 amino acids. The chain's CDR3 is CASSLSGQNYGYTF. CDR3 coding DNA: TGTGCCAGCAGTTTATCTGGACAGAACTACGGCTACACCTTC.